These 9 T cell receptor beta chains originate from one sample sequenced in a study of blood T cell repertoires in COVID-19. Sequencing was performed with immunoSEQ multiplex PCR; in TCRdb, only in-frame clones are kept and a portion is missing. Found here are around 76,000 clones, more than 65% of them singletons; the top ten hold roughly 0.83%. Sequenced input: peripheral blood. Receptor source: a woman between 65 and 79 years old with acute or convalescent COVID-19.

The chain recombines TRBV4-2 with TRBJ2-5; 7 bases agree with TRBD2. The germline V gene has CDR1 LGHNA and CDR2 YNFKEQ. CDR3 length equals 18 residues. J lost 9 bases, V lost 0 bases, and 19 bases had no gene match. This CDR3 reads CASSQDKAWGEGLTAQYF. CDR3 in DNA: TGTGCCAGCAGCCAAGATAAGGCTTGGGGGGAGGGCCTCACGGCCCAGTACTTC.

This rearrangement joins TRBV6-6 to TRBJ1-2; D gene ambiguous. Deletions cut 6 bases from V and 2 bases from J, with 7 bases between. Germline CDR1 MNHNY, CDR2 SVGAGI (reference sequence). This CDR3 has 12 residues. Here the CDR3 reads CASRAENYGYTF. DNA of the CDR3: TGTGCCAGCAGGGCGGAGAACTATGGCTACACCTTC.

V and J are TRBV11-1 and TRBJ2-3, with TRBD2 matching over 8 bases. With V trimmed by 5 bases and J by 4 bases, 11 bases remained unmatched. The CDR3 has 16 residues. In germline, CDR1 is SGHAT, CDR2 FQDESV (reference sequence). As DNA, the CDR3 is TGTGCCAGCAGCCTCGGGTTAGTCGGGGGGGCAGATACGCAGTATTTT. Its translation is CASSLGLVGGADTQYF.

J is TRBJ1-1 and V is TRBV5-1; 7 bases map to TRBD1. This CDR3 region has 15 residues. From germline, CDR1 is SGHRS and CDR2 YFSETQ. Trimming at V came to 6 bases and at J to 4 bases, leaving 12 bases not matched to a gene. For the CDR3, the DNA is TGCGCCAGCAACGGGGGAACAGGGGTCGGCACTGAAGCTTTCTTT. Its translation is CASNGGTGVGTEAFF.

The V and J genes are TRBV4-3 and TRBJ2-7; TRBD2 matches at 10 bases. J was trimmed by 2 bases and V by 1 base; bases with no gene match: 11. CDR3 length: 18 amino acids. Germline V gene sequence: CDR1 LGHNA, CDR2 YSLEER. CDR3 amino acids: CASSQVPRTAGGAYEQYF. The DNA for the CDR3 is TGCGCCAGCAGCCAAGTTCCCCGGACAGCGGGGGGGGCCTACGAGCAGTACTTC.

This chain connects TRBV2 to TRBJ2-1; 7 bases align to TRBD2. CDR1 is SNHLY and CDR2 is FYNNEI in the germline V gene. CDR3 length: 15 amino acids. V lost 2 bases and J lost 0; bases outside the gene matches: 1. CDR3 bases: TGTGCCAGCAGTGAAACGGGAGGCTCCTACAATGAGCAGTTCTTC. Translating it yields CASSETGGSYNEQFF.

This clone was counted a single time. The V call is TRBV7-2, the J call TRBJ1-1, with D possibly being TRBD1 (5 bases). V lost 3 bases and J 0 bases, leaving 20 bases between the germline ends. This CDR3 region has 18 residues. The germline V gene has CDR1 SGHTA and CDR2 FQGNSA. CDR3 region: CASSFKRGSGRMNTEAFF. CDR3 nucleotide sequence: TGTGCCAGCAGCTTTAAGCGGGGGAGCGGAAGGATGAACACTGAAGCTTTCTTT.

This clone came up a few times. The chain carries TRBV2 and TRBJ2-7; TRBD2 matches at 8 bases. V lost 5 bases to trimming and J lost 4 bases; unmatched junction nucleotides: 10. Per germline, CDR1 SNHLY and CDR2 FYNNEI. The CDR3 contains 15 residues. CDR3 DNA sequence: TGTGCCAGCAGTAACCCCAGCGGGAGTACATACGAGCAGTACTTC. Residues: CASSNPSGSTYEQYF.

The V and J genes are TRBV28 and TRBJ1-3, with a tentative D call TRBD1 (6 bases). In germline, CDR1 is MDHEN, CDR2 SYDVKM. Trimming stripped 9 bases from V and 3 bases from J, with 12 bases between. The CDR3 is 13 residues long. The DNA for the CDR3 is TGTGCCAGTGGACAGCTTTATGGAAACACCATATATTTT. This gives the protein CASGQLYGNTIYF. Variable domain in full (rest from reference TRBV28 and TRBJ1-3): DVKVTQSSRYLVKRTGEKVFLECVQDMDHENMFWYRQDPGLGLRLIYFSYDVKMKEKGDIPEGYSVSREKKERFSLILESASTNQTSMYLCASGQLYGNTIYFGEGSWLTVV.